Listed below are T cell receptor beta chains from one sample, sequenced in a study of cytomegalovirus exposure and HLA in healthy donors. Some clones are missing from TCRdb's copy, which holds only in-frame ones; the method was immunoSEQ multiplex PCR. The sample totals 30,000 to 35,000 clones. Sequencing was done on a sample of PBMCs. These receptors originate from a woman between 35 and 50 years old in good health and CMV-seropositive. The CDR3 runs from the conserved cysteine through the conserved F or W. D genes are given only for firm matches.

J,D,V,CDR3,DNA
TRBJ2-7,TRBD2,TRBV2,CASGGGYWQYF,TGTGCCAGCGGGGGAGGGTATTGGCAGTACTTC
TRBJ1-5,.,TRBV5-1,CASRQGEDQPQHF,TGCGCCAGCAGACAGGGAGAGGATCAGCCCCAGCATTTT
TRBJ1-1,.,TRBV28,CASSLRGNTEAFF,TGTGCCAGCAGTTTAAGGGGAAACACTGAAGCTTTCTTT
TRBJ1-1,.,TRBV18,CASSPVWQAEDTEAFF,TGTGCCAGCTCACCCGTCTGGCAGGCGGAGGACACTGAAGCTTTCTTT
TRBJ1-5,.,TRBV30,CAWKSGPNQPQHF,TGTGCCTGGAAGTCAGGGCCCAATCAGCCCCAGCATTTT
TRBJ2-7,TRBD2,TRBV7-2,CASSLEGGRANEQYF,TGTGCCAGCAGCTTAGAGGGCGGGAGAGCTAACGAGCAGTACTTC
TRBJ2-3,TRBD1,TRBV15,CATSRPGTASDTQYF,TGTGCCACCAGCAGACCAGGGACAGCCTCGGATACGCAGTATTTT
TRBJ1-1,.,TRBV4-3,CASSQVGLNTEAFF,TGCGCCAGCAGCCAAGTTGGGCTGAACACTGAAGCTTTCTTT
TRBJ1-2,.,TRBV9,CASNPGQGSSGYTF,TGTGCCAGCAACCCCGGGCAGGGGAGTAGTGGCTACACCTTC
TRBJ2-7,.,TRBV4-1,CASSQERGPSYEQYF,TGCGCCAGCAGCCAAGAGCGGGGCCCCTCTTACGAGCAGTACTTC
TRBJ1-2,.,TRBV6-5,CASSYSPRKAGYTF,TGTGCCAGCAGTTACTCGCCCCGTAAAGCAGGCTACACCTTC
TRBJ2-5,.,TRBV18,CASSPQHGEETQYF,TGTGCCAGCTCACCACAGCACGGAGAAGAGACCCAGTACTTC
TRBJ1-1,TRBD1,TRBV18,CASSKDRGDTEAFF,TGTGCCAGCTCAAAGGACAGGGGTGATACTGAAGCTTTCTTT
TRBJ2-3,.,TRBV29-1,CSVGRGGTDTQYF,TGCAGCGTTGGTCGCGGAGGCACAGATACGCAGTATTTT
TRBJ1-1,.,TRBV7-8,CASSWGALGTEAFF,TGTGCCAGCAGCTGGGGAGCTCTGGGCACTGAAGCTTTCTTT
TRBJ1-1,.,TRBV30,CAWSVRGSEAFF,TGTGCCTGGAGTGTACGAGGGTCTGAAGCTTTCTTT
TRBJ2-7,TRBD1,TRBV30,CAWGTVLEQYF,TGTGCCTGGGGGACAGTCCTCGAGCAGTACTTC
TRBJ2-5,.,TRBV6-6,CASSNPGTQYF,TGTGCCAGCAGTAATCCCGGGACCCAGTACTTC
TRBJ2-2,.,TRBV7-8,CASSPIGRVSTGELFF,TGTGCCAGCAGCCCCATTGGCAGGGTGAGCACCGGGGAGCTGTTTTTT
TRBJ2-7,TRBD2,TRBV27,CASRVGLAGGVHEQYF,TGTGCCAGCAGGGTAGGGCTAGCGGGAGGGGTCCACGAGCAGTACTTC
TRBJ2-7,TRBD1,TRBV6-5,CASTRGAGGYYEQYF,TGTGCCAGCACTAGAGGGGCAGGGGGCTACTACGAGCAGTACTTC
TRBJ2-5,.,TRBV6-5,CASSYSLVETQYF,TGTGCCAGCAGTTACTCCCTCGTGGAGACCCAGTACTTC
TRBJ2-2,.,TRBV9,CASSRSGEIQYTGELFF,TGTGCCAGCTCCCGGTCCGGGGAAATACAATACACCGGGGAGCTGTTTTTT
TRBJ2-3,TRBD1,TRBV30,CAWSLASGGDTQYF,TGTGCCTGGAGCCTCGCATCAGGGGGCGATACGCAGTATTTT
TRBJ2-5,TRBD1,TRBV7-9,CASSVQGQPQETQYF,TGTGCCAGCAGCGTCCAGGGACAGCCTCAAGAGACCCAGTACTTC
TRBJ2-7,.,TRBV4-2,CASSQSPHDRPHEQYF,TGTGCCAGCAGCCAATCTCCCCACGACAGGCCCCACGAGCAGTACTTC
TRBJ2-7,.,TRBV28,CATAGADMGKYEQYF,TGTGCCACCGCGGGGGCAGATATGGGGAAATACGAGCAGTACTTC
TRBJ2-2,.,TRBV28,CASSPLMGELFF,TGTGCCAGCAGTCCACTCATGGGGGAGCTGTTTTTT
TRBJ2-7,TRBD1,TRBV7-3,CASKRTGLRQYF,TGTGCCAGCAAACGGACAGGTTTGAGGCAGTACTTC
TRBJ1-1,.,TRBV28,CASNSVGWNTEAFF,TGTGCCAGCAACTCCGTTGGTTGGAACACTGAAGCTTTCTTT
TRBJ2-1,.,TRBV1,CTSTPCWGGSLPNEQFF,TGCACCAGCACCCCTTGCTGGGGCGGGAGCCTGCCCAATGAGCAGTTCTTC
TRBJ2-5,TRBD2,TRBV5-1,CASRKGGLQETQYF,TGCGCCAGCAGAAAGGGAGGGCTTCAGGAGACCCAGTACTTC
TRBJ1-1,TRBD1,TRBV7-9,CAILGGSMNTEAFF,TGTGCCATCTTAGGGGGCTCTATGAACACTGAAGCTTTCTTT
TRBJ1-1,TRBD1,TRBV4-3,CASSQVGTGATEAFF,TGCGCCAGCAGCCAAGTCGGAACAGGGGCCACTGAAGCTTTCTTT
TRBJ2-5,TRBD2,TRBV7-3,CASSEGLGETQYF,TGTGCCAGCAGCGAGGGACTAGGAGAGACCCAGTACTTC
TRBJ1-2,TRBD1,TRBV6-1,CASSPGTANYGYTF,TGTGCCAGCAGTCCCGGGACAGCTAACTATGGCTACACCTTC
TRBJ2-7,TRBD1,TRBV29-1,CSVVGTDLYEQYF,TGCAGCGTGGTGGGGACAGACCTTTACGAGCAGTACTTC
TRBJ2-7,TRBD2,TRBV7-8,CASSIGPSGSTYEQYF,TGTGCCAGCAGCATAGGCCCTAGCGGGAGTACCTACGAGCAGTACTTC
TRBJ2-2,.,TRBV4-2,CASSQRLAASNTGELFF,TGTGCCAGCAGCCAACGCCTAGCCGCCTCGAACACCGGGGAGCTGTTTTTT